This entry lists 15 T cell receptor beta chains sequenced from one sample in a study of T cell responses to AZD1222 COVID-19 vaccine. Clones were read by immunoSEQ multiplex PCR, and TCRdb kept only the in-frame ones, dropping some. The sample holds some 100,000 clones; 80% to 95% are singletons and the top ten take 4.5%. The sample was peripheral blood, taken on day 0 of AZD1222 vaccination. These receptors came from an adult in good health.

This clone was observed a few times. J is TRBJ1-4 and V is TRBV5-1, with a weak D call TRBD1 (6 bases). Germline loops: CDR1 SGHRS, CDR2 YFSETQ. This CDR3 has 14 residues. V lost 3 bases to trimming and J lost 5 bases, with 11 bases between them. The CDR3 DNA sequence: TGCGCCAGCAGCTGGCGGGACACAAATGAAAAACTGTTTTTT. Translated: CASSWRDTNEKLFF.

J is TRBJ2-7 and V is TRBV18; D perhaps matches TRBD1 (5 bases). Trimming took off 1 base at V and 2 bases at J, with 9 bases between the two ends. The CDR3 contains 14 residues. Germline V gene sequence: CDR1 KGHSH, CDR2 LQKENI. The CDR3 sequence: CASSPHADTYEQYF. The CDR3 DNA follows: TGTGCCAGCTCACCACACGCGGACACCTACGAGCAGTACTTC.

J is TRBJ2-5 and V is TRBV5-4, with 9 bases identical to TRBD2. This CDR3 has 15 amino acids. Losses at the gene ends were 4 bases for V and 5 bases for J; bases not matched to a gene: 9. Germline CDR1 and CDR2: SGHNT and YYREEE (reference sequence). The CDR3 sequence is CASSMGLAGSETQYF. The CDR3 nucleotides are TGTGCCAGCAGCATGGGACTAGCAGGGTCGGAGACCCAGTACTTC.

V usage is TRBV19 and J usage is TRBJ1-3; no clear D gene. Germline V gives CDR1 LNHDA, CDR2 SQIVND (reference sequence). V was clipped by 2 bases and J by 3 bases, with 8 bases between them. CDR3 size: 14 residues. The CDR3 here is CASSISGVGNTIYF. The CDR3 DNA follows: TGTGCCAGTAGTATATCCGGGGTTGGAAACACCATATATTTT.

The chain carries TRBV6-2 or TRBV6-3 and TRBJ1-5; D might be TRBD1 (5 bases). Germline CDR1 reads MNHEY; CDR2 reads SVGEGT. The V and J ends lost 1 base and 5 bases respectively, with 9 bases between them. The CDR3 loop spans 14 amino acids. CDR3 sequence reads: CASSYLWDDQPQHF. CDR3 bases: TGTGCCAGCAGTTACTTGTGGGACGATCAGCCCCAGCATTTT.

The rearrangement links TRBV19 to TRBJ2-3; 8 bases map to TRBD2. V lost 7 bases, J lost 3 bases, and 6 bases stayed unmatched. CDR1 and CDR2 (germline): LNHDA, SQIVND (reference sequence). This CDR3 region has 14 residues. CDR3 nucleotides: TGTGCCAGTACTGCGGGGGGCCCGACAGATACGCAGTATTTT. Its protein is CASTAGGPTDTQYF.

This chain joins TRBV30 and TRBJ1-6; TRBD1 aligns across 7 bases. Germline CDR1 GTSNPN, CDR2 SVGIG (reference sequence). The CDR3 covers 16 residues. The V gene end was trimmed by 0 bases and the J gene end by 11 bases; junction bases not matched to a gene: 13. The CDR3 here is CAWSVFRQGREAPLHF. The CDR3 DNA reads TGTGCCTGGAGTGTTTTTAGACAGGGCAGGGAAGCACCCCTCCACTTT.

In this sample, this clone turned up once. CDR3 DNA: TGTGCCAGCTCACCAGGACAGGGCTGGACTGAAGCTTTCTTT. Translated: CASSPGQGWTEAFF. This chain uses TRBV18 with TRBJ1-1; 8 bases align to TRBD1. In germline, CDR1 is KGHSH, CDR2 LQKENI. Trimming cost V 2 bases and J 5 bases; bases outside gene matches: 4. This CDR3 contains 14 residues. Full variable domain (missing parts from reference TRBV18 and TRBJ1-1): NAGVMQNPRHLVRRRGQEARLRCSPMKGHSHVYWYRQLPEEGLKFMVYLQKENIIDESGMPKERFSAEFPKEGPSILRIQQVVRGDSAAYFCASSPGQGWTEAFFGQGTRLTVV.

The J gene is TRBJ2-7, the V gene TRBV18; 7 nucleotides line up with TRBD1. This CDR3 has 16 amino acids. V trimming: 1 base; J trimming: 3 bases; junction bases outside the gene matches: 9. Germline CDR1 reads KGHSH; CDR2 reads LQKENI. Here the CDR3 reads CASSPLISGQSYEQYF. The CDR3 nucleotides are TGTGCCAGCTCACCACTCATTTCGGGACAGAGCTACGAGCAGTACTTC.

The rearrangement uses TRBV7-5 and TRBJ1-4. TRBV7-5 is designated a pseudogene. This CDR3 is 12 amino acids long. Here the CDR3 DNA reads TGTGTCAGAAGCCGGAGGGAGGAAAAACTGTTTTTT. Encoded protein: CVRSRREEKLFF.

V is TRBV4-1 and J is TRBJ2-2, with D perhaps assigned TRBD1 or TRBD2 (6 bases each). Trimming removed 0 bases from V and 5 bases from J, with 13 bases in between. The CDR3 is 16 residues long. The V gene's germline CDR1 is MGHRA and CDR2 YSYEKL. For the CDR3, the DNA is TGCGCCAGCAGCCAAGAGGGGGGCGGACAGACCGGGGAGCTGTTTTTT. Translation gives CASSQEGGGQTGELFF.

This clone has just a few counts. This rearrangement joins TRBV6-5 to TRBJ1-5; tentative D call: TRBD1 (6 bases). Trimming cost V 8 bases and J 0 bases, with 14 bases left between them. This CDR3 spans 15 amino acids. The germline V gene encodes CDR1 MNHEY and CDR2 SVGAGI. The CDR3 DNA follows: TGTGCCAGCGGAGGGGGTGGATTTAGCAATCAGCCCCAGCATTTT. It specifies CASGGGGFSNQPQHF.

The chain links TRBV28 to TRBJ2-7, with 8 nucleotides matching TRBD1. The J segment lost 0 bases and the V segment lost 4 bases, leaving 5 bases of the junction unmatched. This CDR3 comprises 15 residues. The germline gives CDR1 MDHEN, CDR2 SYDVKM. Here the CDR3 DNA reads TGTGCCAGCAGTTCCCATGGACAGGGCTCCTACGAGCAGTACTTC. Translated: CASSSHGQGSYEQYF.

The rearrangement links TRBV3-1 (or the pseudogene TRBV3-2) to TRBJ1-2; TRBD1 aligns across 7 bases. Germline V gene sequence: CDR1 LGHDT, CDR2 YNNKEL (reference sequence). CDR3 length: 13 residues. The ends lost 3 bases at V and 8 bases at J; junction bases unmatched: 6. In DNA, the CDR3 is TGTGCCAGCAGCCACCAGGGGGTGGGAGGCTACACCTTC. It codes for CASSHQGVGGYTF.

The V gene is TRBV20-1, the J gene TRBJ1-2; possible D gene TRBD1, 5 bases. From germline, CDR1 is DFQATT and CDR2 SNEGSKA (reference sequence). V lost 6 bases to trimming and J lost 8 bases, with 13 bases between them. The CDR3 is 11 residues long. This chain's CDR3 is CSAFLGDGYTF. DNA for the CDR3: TGCAGTGCGTTTTTAGGGGACGGCTACACCTTC.